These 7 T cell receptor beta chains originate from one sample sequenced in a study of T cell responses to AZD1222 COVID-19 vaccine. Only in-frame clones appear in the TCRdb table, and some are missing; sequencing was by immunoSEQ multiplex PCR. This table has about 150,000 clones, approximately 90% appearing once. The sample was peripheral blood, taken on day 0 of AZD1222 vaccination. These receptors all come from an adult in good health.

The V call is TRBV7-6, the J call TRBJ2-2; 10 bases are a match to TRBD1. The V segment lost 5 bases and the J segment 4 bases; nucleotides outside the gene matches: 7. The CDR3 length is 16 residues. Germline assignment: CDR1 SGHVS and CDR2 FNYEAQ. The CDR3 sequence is CASSPETGGITGELFF. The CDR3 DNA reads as TGTGCCAGCAGCCCCGAGACAGGGGGCATCACCGGGGAGCTGTTTTTT.

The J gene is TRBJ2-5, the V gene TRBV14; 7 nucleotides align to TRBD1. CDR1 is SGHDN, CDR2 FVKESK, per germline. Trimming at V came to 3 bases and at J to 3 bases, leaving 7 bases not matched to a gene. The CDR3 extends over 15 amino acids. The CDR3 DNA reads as TGTGCCAGCAGCCATGACAAGGGGGCCAAAGAGACCCAGTACTTC. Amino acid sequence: CASSHDKGAKETQYF.

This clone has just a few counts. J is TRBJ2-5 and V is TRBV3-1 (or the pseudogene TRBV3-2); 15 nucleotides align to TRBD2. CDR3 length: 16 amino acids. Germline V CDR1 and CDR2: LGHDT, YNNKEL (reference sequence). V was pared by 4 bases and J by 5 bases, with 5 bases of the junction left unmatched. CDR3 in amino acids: CASSPGLAGGWETQYF. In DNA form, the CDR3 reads TGTGCCAGCAGCCCAGGACTAGCGGGAGGGTGGGAGACCCAGTACTTC.

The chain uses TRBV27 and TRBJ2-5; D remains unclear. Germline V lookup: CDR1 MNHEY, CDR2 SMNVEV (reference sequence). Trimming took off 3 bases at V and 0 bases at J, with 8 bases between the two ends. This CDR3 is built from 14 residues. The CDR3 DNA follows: TGTGCCAGCAGTTTTCTCGGTGACCAAGAGACCCAGTACTTC. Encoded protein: CASSFLGDQETQYF.

As DNA, the CDR3 is TGTGCCAGCAGTCAAAGCGGCTACGAGCAGTACTTC. Its translation is CASSQSGYEQYF. V usage is TRBV6-2 or TRBV6-3 and J usage is TRBJ2-7; tentatively, D is TRBD2 (5 bases). The ends were cut back, 5 bases at V and 3 bases at J, with 8 bases in the middle. The germline CDR1 and CDR2 sequences are MNHEY and SVGEGT. The CDR3 consists of 12 residues.

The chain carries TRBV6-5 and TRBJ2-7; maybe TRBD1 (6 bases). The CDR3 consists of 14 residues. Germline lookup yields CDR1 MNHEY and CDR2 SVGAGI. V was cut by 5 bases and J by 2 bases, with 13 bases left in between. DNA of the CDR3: TGTGCCAGCAGTCGGCAGGGGAGCACCTACGAGCAGTACTTC. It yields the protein CASSRQGSTYEQYF.

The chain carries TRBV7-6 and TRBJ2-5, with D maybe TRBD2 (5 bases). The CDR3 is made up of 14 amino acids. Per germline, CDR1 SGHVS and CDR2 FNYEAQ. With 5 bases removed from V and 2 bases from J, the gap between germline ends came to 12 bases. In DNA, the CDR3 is TGTGCCAGCAGCCGGGCGGGCGGACAAGAGACCCAGTACTTC. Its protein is CASSRAGGQETQYF.